This passage covers 14 T cell receptor beta chains from one sample sequenced in a study of read filtering for tumor transcriptome and immune sequencing. Molecular barcoded adaptors covering alpha/delta and beta/gamma chains were used on about 0.4 ug RNA. TCRdb analysed the reads with MiXCR anew, one entry per CDR3 protein. Of about 40,000 distinct CDR3 sequences listed, around 15% are singletons. Input material: a population of CD138-negative cells sorted from bone marrow. Receptors were obtained from a donor at least 40 years old with multiple myeloma.

The sample holds many counts of this clonotype. The chain is built from TRBV7-9 and TRBJ1-2; D not certain. V was trimmed by 5 bases and J by 3 bases, leaving 16 bases between them. Germline assignment: CDR1 SEHNR and CDR2 FQNEAQ (reference sequence). The CDR3 runs to 15 residues. CDR3 in amino acids: CASSTTGGTYYGYTF. The CDR3 bases are TGTGCCAGCAGCACTACCGGAGGTACTTACTATGGCTACACCTTC.

This clonotype was seen at least ten times. The chain couples TRBV20-1 to TRBJ1-5; 7 nucleotides match TRBD1. The CDR3 sequence is 14 residues long. Germline assignment: CDR1 DFQATT and CDR2 SNEGSKA (reference sequence). Germline trimming cut 5 bases from V and 1 base from J; bases unmatched to any gene: 5. The CDR3: CSAGGGLSNQPQHF. The CDR3 DNA reads as TGCAGTGCTGGAGGGGGCTTGAGCAATCAGCCCCAGCATTTT.

This clonotype appeared a few times. This may stem from a read error, because a much larger clone lies one nucleotide away. V gene TRBV6-5 combines with J gene TRBJ2-3; possibly TRBD1 for D (6 bases). Trimming took 6 bases from V and 2 from J, leaving 12 bases between them. Germline assignment: CDR1 MNHEY and CDR2 SVGAGI. The CDR3 length is 14 residues. In DNA form, the CDR3 reads TGTGCCAGCAGGCACAGGGCGGTCACAGATACGCAGTATTTT. Protein sequence: CASRHRAVTDTQYF.

Ten or more counts support this clonotype. The chain combines TRBV28 with TRBJ1-1; a possible D gene is TRBD1 (6 bases). This CDR3 is built from 14 residues. The V gene lost 6 bases and the J gene lost 0 bases, with 11 bases spanning the gap. Germline values: CDR1 MDHEN, CDR2 SYDVKM. CDR3 DNA sequence: TGTGCCAGCAGCCTGGGGGGGCTGAACACTGAAGCTTTCTTT. This gives the protein CASSLGGLNTEAFF.

The table lists this clonotype with many counts. This chain uses TRBV7-2 with TRBJ2-7; D remains ambiguous. This CDR3 is 14 amino acids long. Germline CDR1 and CDR2: SGHTA and FQGNSA. Trimming took off 5 bases at V and 0 bases at J, with 11 bases between the two ends. In nucleotides, the CDR3 is TGTGCCAGCAGCCTCGGCCAGAGCTCCTACGAGCAGTACTTC. Translation: CASSLGQSSYEQYF.

The genes are TRBV7-9 and TRBJ2-3, with unresolved D. V lost 1 base and J lost 5, with 10 bases in between. The CDR3 totals 14 residues. Germline V gives CDR1 SEHNR, CDR2 FQNEAQ (reference sequence). Written as DNA, the CDR3 is TGTGCCAGCAGCTTAGTAGGGTTGGAAGATACGCAGTATTTT. Its translation is CASSLVGLEDTQYF.

This clonotype was picked up many times. V and J are TRBV7-2 and TRBJ1-5; TRBD1 is a possible D gene (5 bases). V lost 1 base and J 1 base, leaving 8 bases between the germline ends. This CDR3 contains 15 residues. Germline V gene lookup returns CDR1 SGHTA and CDR2 FQGNSA. CDR3 in DNA: TGTGCCAGCAGCTTAGGGGACGTCAGCAATCAGCCCCAGCATTTT. This sequence encodes CASSLGDVSNQPQHF.

This clonotype was detected ten times or more. CDR3 coding DNA: TGCAGTGCTAGAGCGCACCGGGACATCCCCTACGAGCAGTACTTC. It translates to CSARAHRDIPYEQYF. J is TRBJ2-7 and V is TRBV20-1; perhaps TRBD1 as D (6 bases). V was trimmed by 1 base and J by 2 bases, leaving 15 bases between them. In germline, CDR1 is DFQATT, CDR2 SNEGSKA (reference sequence). The CDR3 totals 15 residues.

This clonotype was recorded many times. V gene TRBV12-3 or TRBV12-4 combines with J gene TRBJ2-1; D unclear. The CDR3 contains 15 residues. Between the trimmed V and J ends, which lost 5 bases and 4 bases, there was a span of 15 bases. The DNA of the CDR3 is TGTGCCAGCAGTCCTAGTGACCGATTTTACAATGAGCAGTTCTTC. This translates into CASSPSDRFYNEQFF.

This clonotype showed up many times. One junction end does not reproduce the germline sequence, and a read error may be involved. This rearrangement joins TRBV9 to TRBJ2-4, with unresolved D. Germline assignment: CDR1 SGDLS and CDR2 YYNGEE. The CDR3 runs 13 residues. The CDR3 loop is CTSSVEPGGNQYF. CDR3 in DNA: TGTACCAGCAGCGTAGAGCCCGGTGGAAATCAGTACTTC.

This clonotype was recorded at least ten times. The chain has TRBV2 and TRBJ2-4; 9 bases align to TRBD2. CDR3 length: 15 residues. Looked up from germline, CDR1 is SNHLY and CDR2 is FYNNEI. Germline trimming cut 7 bases from V and 1 base from J; bases unmatched to any gene: 5. In DNA, the CDR3 is TGTGCCAGCACCCCTAGCGGGATCGCCAAAAACATTCAGTACTTC. Protein sequence: CASTPSGIAKNIQYF.

Concerning this clonotype itself: This likely came from a read error, as a far larger clone is one base away. J is TRBJ1-5 and V is TRBV6-5; perhaps TRBD1 as D (5 bases). V lost 10 bases to trimming and J lost 6 bases, with 16 bases between them. Germline CDR1 MNHEY, CDR2 SVGAGI. The CDR3 extends over 13 amino acids. CDR3 loop: CATTDSAGQPQHF. CDR3 in DNA: TGTGCCACCACAGACAGCGCCGGTCAGCCCCAGCATTTT.

This clonotype was observed many times. This may arise from a read error, as a much more abundant clone is one base away. V gene TRBV7-2 combines with J gene TRBJ2-1, with TRBD1 matching over 7 bases. In germline, CDR1 is SGHTA, CDR2 FQGNSA. The CDR3 extends over 15 amino acids. The CDR3 is CASSFKGAYYNGQFF. CDR3 nucleotide sequence: TGTGCCAGCAGCTTTAAGGGGGCATACTACAATGGGCAGTTCTTC. The whole variable domain, filled in from reference TRBV7-2 and TRBJ2-1, reads GAGVSQSPSNKVTEKGKDVELRCDPISGHTALYWYRQSLGQGLEFLIYFQGNSAPDKSGLPSDRFSAERTGGSVSTLTIQRTQQEDSAVYLCASSFKGAYYNGQFFGPGTRLTVL.

The CDR3 sequence: CASSLGLARVGYEQYF. The DNA of the CDR3 is TGTGCCAGCAGCTTGGGACTAGCGAGGGTTGGCTACGAGCAGTACTTC. The rearrangement joins TRBV5-4 to TRBJ2-7, with TRBD2 matching 8 bases. The ends lost 0 bases at V and 3 bases at J; junction bases unmatched: 8. The CDR3 is 16 residues long. The germline gives CDR1 SGHNT, CDR2 YYREEE (reference sequence). Using reference TRBV5-4 and TRBJ2-7 for the parts outside the CDR3, the full variable domain is ETGVTQSPTHLIKTRGQQVTLRCSSQSGHNTVSWYQQALGQGPQFIFQYYREEENGRGNFPPRFSGLQFPNYSSELNVNALELDDSALYLCASSLGLARVGYEQYFGPGTRLTVT.